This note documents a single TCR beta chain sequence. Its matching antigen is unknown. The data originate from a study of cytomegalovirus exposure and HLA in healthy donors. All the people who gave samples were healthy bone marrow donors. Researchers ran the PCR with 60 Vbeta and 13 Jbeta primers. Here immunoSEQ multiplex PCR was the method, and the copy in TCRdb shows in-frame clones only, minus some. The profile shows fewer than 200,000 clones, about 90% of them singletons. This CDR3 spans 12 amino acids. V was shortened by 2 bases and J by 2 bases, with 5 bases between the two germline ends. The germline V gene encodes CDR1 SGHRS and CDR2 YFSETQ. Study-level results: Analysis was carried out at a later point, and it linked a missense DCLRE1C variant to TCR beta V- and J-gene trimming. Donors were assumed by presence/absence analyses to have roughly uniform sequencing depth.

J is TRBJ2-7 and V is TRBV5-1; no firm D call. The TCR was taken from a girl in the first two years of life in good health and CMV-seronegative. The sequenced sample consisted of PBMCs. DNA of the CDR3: TGCGCCAGCAGCTTCGGTGCCTACGAGCAGTACTTC. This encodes CASSFGAYEQYF.